These T cell receptor beta chains were read from a single sample in a study of cytomegalovirus exposure and HLA in healthy donors. Profiled with immunoSEQ multiplex PCR; TCRdb holds only in-frame clones, not every one. The profile shows approximately 75,000 clones, about 78% of them singletons. Sample: PBMCs. The receptor source for this set is a male donor in good health and CMV-seronegative. CDR3s include the opening cysteine and the closing phenylalanine or tryptophan.

v_gene	j_gene	len	CDR3aa
TRBV5-6	TRBJ1-4	15	CASSLTGTTNEKLFF
TRBV7-2	TRBJ1-4	14	CASSPRGHNEKLFF
TRBV6-1	TRBJ1-5	15	CASTPAVGVGQPQHF
TRBV28	TRBJ2-1	17	CASSLRANSGRRGEQFF
TRBV19	TRBJ1-1	14	CASSTGTVNTEAFF
TRBV5-1	-	14	CASSWTGIDYEQYF
TRBV5-1	TRBJ2-7	16	CASSGRSGTVLNEQYF
TRBV30	TRBJ2-5	15	CAWSTSGRGSETQYF
TRBV10-3	TRBJ2-4	17	CAISERQRDVPWNIQYF
TRBV5-1	TRBJ1-3	13	CASSLTQGNTIYF
TRBV19	TRBJ1-6	12	CASRLTGSPLNF
TRBV27	TRBJ2-5	15	CASSFGGSYQETQYF
TRBV7-9	TRBJ2-3	12	CASSLRLDTQYF
TRBV15	TRBJ1-1	14	CATSSTRGLTEAFF
TRBV11-2	TRBJ2-1	13	CASSLEGPGSQFF
TRBV2	TRBJ1-2	14	CASSAISGNYGYTF
TRBV27	TRBJ1-1	13	CASSLSKNTEAFF
TRBV6-5	TRBJ2-7	12	CASSYVGDEQYF
TRBV19	TRBJ2-3	16	CASSRLFSGGADTQYF
TRBV19	TRBJ2-5	12	CASSVGHTRKYF
TRBV11-2	TRBJ2-7	15	CASSWDSHLGYEQYF
TRBV18	TRBJ2-1	12	CASSGDINEQFF
TRBV27	TRBJ1-5	18	CASSSNRPGTGRFQPQHF
TRBV7-6	TRBJ2-1	13	CASSINGGNEQFF
TRBV4-3	TRBJ2-3	16	CASSQNAGAGTDTQYF
TRBV10-2	TRBJ1-4	12	CATGQGGEKLFF
TRBV2	TRBJ2-2	14	CASSEEPIFGELFF
TRBV5-1	TRBJ1-1	15	CASSLRQGRGTEAFF
TRBV7-8	TRBJ1-3	21	CASSSRGGQGIGKDSGNTIYF
TRBV27	TRBJ1-2	12	CASSKTQGRYTF
TRBV5-4	TRBJ1-3	17	CASSLGGQGARGNTIYF
TRBV6-5	TRBJ2-7	14	CASKNSQYSYEQYF
TRBV2	TRBJ2-3	16	CASSEPTSGGADTQYF
TRBV29-1	TRBJ2-4	12	CSAAGFKNIQYF
TRBV14	TRBJ1-2	16	CASSQPGQPGNYGYTF
TRBV7-9	TRBJ1-6	13	CASADRGDSPLHF
TRBV5-6	TRBJ2-7	13	CASSFYGSDEQYF
TRBV6-1	TRBJ2-1	15	CASSTSGGAPNEQFF
TRBV19	TRBJ2-7	13	CASSNPRHYEQYF
TRBV10-3	TRBJ2-7	12	CAAGRDAYEQYF
TRBV7-2	TRBJ1-1	14	CASSLGGRNTEAFF
TRBV5-8	TRBJ2-4	15	CASSLGLARVAIQYF
TRBV2	-	13	CASSRGLDREQYF
TRBV5-4	TRBJ2-1	11	CASSSDNEQFF
TRBV7-9	TRBJ1-4	15	CASSRKTGVDEKLFF
TRBV6-5	TRBJ2-1	11	CASSLGSEQFF
TRBV7-9	TRBJ1-2	15	CASSSAGGDGGGYTF
TRBV7-9	TRBJ2-1	16	CASNPWLAGLPDEQFF
TRBV5-4	TRBJ2-5	16	CASSLRSGPGQETQYF
TRBV7-9	TRBJ1-1	12	CSSGLDRVEAFF
TRBV2	TRBJ2-3	13	CASSGLPTDTQYF
TRBV4-3	TRBJ2-5	16	CASSHGLAGDQETQYF